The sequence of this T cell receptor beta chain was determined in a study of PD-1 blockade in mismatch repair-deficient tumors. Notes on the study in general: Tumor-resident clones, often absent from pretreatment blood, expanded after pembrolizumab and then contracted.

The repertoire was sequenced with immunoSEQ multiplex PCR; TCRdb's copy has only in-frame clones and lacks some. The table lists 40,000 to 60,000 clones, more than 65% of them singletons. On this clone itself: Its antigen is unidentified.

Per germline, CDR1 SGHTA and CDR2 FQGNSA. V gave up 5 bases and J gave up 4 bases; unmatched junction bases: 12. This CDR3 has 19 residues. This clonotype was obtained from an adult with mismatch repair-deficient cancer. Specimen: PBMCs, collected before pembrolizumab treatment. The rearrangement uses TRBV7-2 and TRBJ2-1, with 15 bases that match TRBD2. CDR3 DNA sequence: TGTGCCAGCAGCCGTTACGGGACTAGCGGGAGGACCGTTTACAATGAGCAGTTCTTC. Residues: CASSRYGTSGRTVYNEQFF.